These 9 T cell receptor beta chains were all obtained from the same sample, sequenced in a study of T cells in Graves' hyperthyroidism and ophthalmopathy. TCR beta CDR3 region amplification was performed from RNA transcripts. HTBI primers were employed in a first-round RT-PCR of the TCR CDR3. TCRdb processed the multiplex PCR reads anew with MiXCR; each CDR3 protein has one entry. The sample includes over 300,000 distinct CDR3 sequences, about 15% seen only once; the top ten take approximately 11%. Sequencing was done on a sample of blood. These receptors were taken from a woman aged 55-69 years with Graves' hyperthyroidism.

This clonotype showed up many times. The gene calls are TRBV28 and TRBJ2-3; 8 positions agree with TRBD1. CDR1 MDHEN and CDR2 SYDVKM come from the germline V gene. Germline trimming cut 5 bases from V and 2 bases from J; bases unmatched to any gene: 3. This CDR3 is 14 amino acids long. The CDR3 loop reads CASSVDRVTDTQYF. The DNA of the CDR3 is TGTGCCAGCAGTGTGGACAGGGTCACAGATACGCAGTATTTT.

This clonotype was found many times. The J gene is TRBJ2-1, the V gene TRBV30; D not certain. The V end was cut by 2 bases, the J end by 5 bases, with 10 bases between. Germline CDR1 and CDR2: GTSNPN and SVGIG (reference sequence). This CDR3 comprises 13 residues. The DNA for the CDR3 is TGTGCCTGGAGTCGGCAATCTAACAATGAGCAGTTCTTC. As protein: CAWSRQSNNEQFF.

This clonotype was seen ten or more times. The chain couples TRBV6-1 to TRBJ2-3, with no clear D. V lost 7 bases, J lost 1 base, and 6 bases lay in between. Looked up from germline, CDR1 is MNHNS and CDR2 is SASEGT. This CDR3 has 12 residues. The CDR3 spells CASISGTDTQYF. The CDR3 nucleotides are TGTGCCAGCATCAGTGGCACAGATACGCAGTATTTT.

The chain joins TRBV7-9 to TRBJ2-7, with TRBD1 matching 8 bases. Trimming at V came to 0 bases and at J to 2 bases, leaving 9 bases not matched to a gene. This CDR3 comprises 17 residues. Germline values: CDR1 SEHNR, CDR2 FQNEAQ (reference sequence). The CDR3 spells CASSLALGQAGPYEQYF. The CDR3 nucleotides are TGTGCCAGCAGCTTAGCGCTGGGACAGGCGGGCCCCTACGAGCAGTACTTC.

This clonotype was seen a single time. This chain connects TRBV20-1 to TRBJ1-5; possible D gene TRBD1, 6 bases. The V end lost 5 bases, the J end lost 5 bases, and 16 bases lay between the germline ends. This CDR3 has 14 residues. In germline, CDR1 is DFQATT, CDR2 SNEGSKA (reference sequence). CDR3 in DNA: TGCAGTGCTTCACAGGGTGACGAGTATCAGCCCCAGCATTTT. Residues: CSASQGDEYQPQHF.

At least ten counts were recorded for this clonotype. The V call is TRBV11-2, the J call TRBJ2-1; D may be TRBD1 (6 bases). The CDR3 runs 14 residues. CDR1 and CDR2 (germline): SGHAT, FQNNGV. The germline V and J ends were trimmed by 5 bases and 4 bases, with 12 bases remaining between them. The CDR3 DNA follows: TGTGCCAGCAGCCCCCTAGGGGGTTACAATGAGCAGTTCTTC. Protein: CASSPLGGYNEQFF.

This clonotype was observed at least ten times. The rearrangement joins TRBV3-1 to TRBJ1-1; D is perhaps TRBD1 (5 bases). The CDR3 extends over 14 amino acids. The germline V and J ends were trimmed by 2 bases and 5 bases, with 12 bases remaining between them. CDR1 is LGHDT, CDR2 YNNKEL, per germline (reference sequence). The CDR3 DNA sequence: TGTGCCAGCAGCCAATTTCGCGGACAAACTGAAGCTTTCTTT. It yields the protein CASSQFRGQTEAFF.

This clonotype turned up a few times. This chain connects TRBV7-8 to TRBJ2-1; 10 nucleotides line up with TRBD2. Germline V gives CDR1 SGHVS, CDR2 FQNEAQ. This CDR3 spans 12 amino acids. Here the CDR3 reads CSSGRNYNEQFF. In DNA, the CDR3 is TGTTCTAGCGGGAGAAACTACAATGAGCAGTTCTTC.

In this sample, this clonotype turned up a few times. V is TRBV10-3 and J is TRBJ2-1; weak D call: TRBD1 (5 bases). The CDR3 is 13 residues long. The germline V and J ends were trimmed by 6 bases and 4 bases, with 10 bases remaining between them. Germline CDR1 reads ENHRY; CDR2 reads SYGVKD. CDR3 loop: CAISLDMYNEQFF. The CDR3 DNA sequence: TGTGCCATCAGCCTGGACATGTACAATGAGCAGTTCTTC.